Given below is one T cell receptor (beta chain) in context. This sample was included in a study of blood T cell repertoires in COVID-19. On the study more broadly: Sites across the United States, Italy and Spain contributed samples from acute and convalescent COVID-19. T cells, B-cell-depleted T cells, or PBMCs supplied cDNA or gDNA.

In the authors' methods: The authors estimated nucleated cell counts from reference gene primer amplification. Assay used: immunoSEQ multiplex PCR; TCRdb lists only in-frame clones, some missing. The DNA was the basis for D and trimming; V, J and clone size are from that table. In the table there are just over 650,000 clones, approximately 90% of which are singletons. Sequences were obtained from peripheral blood. The source of this sequence is a woman between 18 and 30 years old with acute or convalescent COVID-19.

The CDR3 DNA is TGTGCCATCAGTGAGTCGGAGGGGTGGGGCTACACCTTC. This sequence encodes CAISESEGWGYTF. V and J are TRBV10-3 and TRBJ1-2, with D maybe TRBD1 (5 bases). Trimming pared 0 bases from V and 8 bases from J, leaving 10 bases between. Germline CDR1 and CDR2: ENHRY and SYGVKD. CDR3 length: 13 residues.